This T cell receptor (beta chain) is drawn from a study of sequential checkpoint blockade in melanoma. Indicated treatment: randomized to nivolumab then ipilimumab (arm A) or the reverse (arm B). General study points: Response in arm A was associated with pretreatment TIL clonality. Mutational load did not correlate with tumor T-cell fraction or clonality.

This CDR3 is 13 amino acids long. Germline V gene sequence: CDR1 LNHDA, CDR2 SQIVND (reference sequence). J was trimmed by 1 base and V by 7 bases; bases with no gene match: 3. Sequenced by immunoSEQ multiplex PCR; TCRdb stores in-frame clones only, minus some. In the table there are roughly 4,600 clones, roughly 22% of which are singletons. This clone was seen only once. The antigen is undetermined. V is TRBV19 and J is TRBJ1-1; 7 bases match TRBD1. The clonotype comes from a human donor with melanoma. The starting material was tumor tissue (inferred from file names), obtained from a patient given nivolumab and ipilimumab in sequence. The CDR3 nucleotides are TGTGCCAGTATTAGGACAGGGAACACTGAAGCTTTCTTT. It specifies CASIRTGNTEAFF.